The source of this T cell receptor (beta chain) is a study of shared clonotypes between healthy human individuals. Study-wide background: Per-donor plates numbered three CD4 naive, three CD4 memory, two CD8 naive and one CD8 memory. Study-level points and caveats: Sequencing depth was predicted to influence how clonotypes are shared among donors.

V dropped 6 bases and J dropped 4 bases, with 4 bases sitting between them. CDR1 SGHNT and CDR2 YENEEA come from the germline V gene. The CDR3 runs 11 residues. Measured with immunoSEQ multiplex PCR; TCRdb has only the in-frame clones, and not every one. The data contain hundreds of thousands of clones, approximately 79% of them singletons. As concerns this clone: Antigen: not known.

Sequences were obtained from memory CD4+ T cells sorted from blood. Subset in this sample: CD45RA-negative fraction. This TCR was recovered from a woman under 40 in good health. This chain connects TRBV11-3 to TRBJ2-1; D call uncertain. CDR3 DNA: TGTGCCAGCAGACAATACAATGAGCAGTTCTTC. It encodes CASRQYNEQFF.